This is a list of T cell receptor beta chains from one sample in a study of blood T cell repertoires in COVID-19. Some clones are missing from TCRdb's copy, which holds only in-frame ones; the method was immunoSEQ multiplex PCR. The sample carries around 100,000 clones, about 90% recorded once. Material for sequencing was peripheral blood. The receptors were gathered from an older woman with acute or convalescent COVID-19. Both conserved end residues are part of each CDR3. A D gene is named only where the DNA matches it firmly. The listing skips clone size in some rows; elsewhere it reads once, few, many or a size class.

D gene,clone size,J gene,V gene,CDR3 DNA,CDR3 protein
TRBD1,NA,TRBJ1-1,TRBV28,TGTGCCAGCAGCGGGACAGGCTCGAACACTGAAGCTTTCTTT,CASSGTGSNTEAFF
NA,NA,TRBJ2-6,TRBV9,TGTGCCAGCAGCGGAGCGGCCTCTGGGGCCAACGTCCTGACTTTC,CASSGAASGANVLTF
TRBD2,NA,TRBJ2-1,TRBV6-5,TGTGCCAGCTGCCCTAGCGGCACCTACAATGAGCAGTTCTTC,CASCPSGTYNEQFF
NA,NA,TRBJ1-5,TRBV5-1,TGCGCCAGCAGCTTTGACAGCGGGAATCAGCCCCAGCATTTT,CASSFDSGNQPQHF
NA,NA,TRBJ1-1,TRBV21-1,TGTGCCAGCAGCAAAGGGGCGACAGGGGCTAGGGACACTGAAGCTTTCTTT,CASSKGATGARDTEAFF
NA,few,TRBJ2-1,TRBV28,TGTGCCAGCAGGCGACAGGGCGCGGGGTACAATGAGCAGTTCTTC,CASRRQGAGYNEQFF
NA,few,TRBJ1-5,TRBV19,TGTGCCAGTAGTATATCCGGGGATAGCAATCAGCCCCAGCATTTT,CASSISGDSNQPQHF
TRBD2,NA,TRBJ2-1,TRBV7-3,TGTGCCAGCAGCTTATATTGGACTAGCGTAAATGAGCAGTTCTTC,CASSLYWTSVNEQFF
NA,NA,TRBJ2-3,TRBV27,TGTGCCAGCAGTCTACCAGGGGGGATGACGCAGTATTTT,CASSLPGGMTQYF
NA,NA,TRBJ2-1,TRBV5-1,TGCGCCAGCAGCGCAAAAAACATGTACAATGAGCAGTTCTTC,CASSAKNMYNEQFF
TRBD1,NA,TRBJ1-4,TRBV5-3,TGTGCCAGAAGCGCCCGACAGGGATCAACTAATGAAAAACTGTTTTTT,CARSARQGSTNEKLFF
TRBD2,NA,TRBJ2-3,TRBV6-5,TGTGCCAGCAGCCTAGCGGGAGGGCCCGGAGATACGCAGTATTTT,CASSLAGGPGDTQYF
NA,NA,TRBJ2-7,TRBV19,TGTGCCACCAGGGCGGATGCCACCTACGAGCAGTACTTC,CATRADATYEQYF
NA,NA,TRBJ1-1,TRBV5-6,TGTGCCAGCAGCTTGATGGGGGCTGTAGGCACTGAAGCTTTCTTT,CASSLMGAVGTEAFF
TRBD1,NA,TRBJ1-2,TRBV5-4,TGTGCCAGCTCGAGGACAGGGGGCATTGGGGGCTACACCTTC,CASSRTGGIGGYTF
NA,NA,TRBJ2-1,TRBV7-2,TGTGCCAGCAGCTTTCAGCGGGCTTCCTACAATGAGCAGTTCTTC,CASSFQRASYNEQFF
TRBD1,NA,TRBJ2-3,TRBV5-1,TGCGCCAGCGGACCGGACAGGGGTAGCACAGATACGCAGTATTTT,CASGPDRGSTDTQYF
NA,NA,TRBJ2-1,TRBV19,TGTGCCAGTAGTATCGATACTGAGGTGTTGAATGAGCAGTTCTTC,CASSIDTEVLNEQFF
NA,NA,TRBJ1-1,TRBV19,TGTGCCAGTAGTATTCCCTCAACGGGGTGGACTGAAGCTTTCTTT,CASSIPSTGWTEAFF
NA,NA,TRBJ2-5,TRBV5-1,TGCGCCAGCAGCAAGGTCAGCGGAGGGACCCAGTACTTC,CASSKVSGGTQYF
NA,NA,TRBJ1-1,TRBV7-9,TGTGCCAGCAGCAAGGACGAGGGCACTGAAGCTTTCTTT,CASSKDEGTEAFF
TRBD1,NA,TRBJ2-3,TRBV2,TGTGCCAGCCTTAGGGACAGGGTTACAGATACGCAGTATTTT,CASLRDRVTDTQYF